This T cell receptor (beta chain) was obtained from a study of tumor-infiltrating lymphocytes in primary liver carcinoma. About the research overall: Patients, male and female, were 30 to 69 years old.

From roughly 470 ng total RNA, TCR beta cDNA was generated with a primer in the constant region. Employing slightly modified ARM-PCR, three nested multiplex PCR rounds were run, and these gave rise to the TCR beta libraries. The study ran its first two PCR rounds for approximately 10 cycles each, using TRBV1-TRBV30 forward primers and a C-beta reverse primer. TCRdb re-derived calls from the multiplex PCR reads in MiXCR, one entry per CDR3 protein. Of 20,000 to 25,000 distinct CDR3 sequences listed, approximately 70% were seen once; the top ten hold over 35%. This clonotype turned up a few times. Its target is not known. Broader study findings: Tumor-adjacent and tumor-blood pairs shared less of their repertoires than tumor region pairs shared.

The junction had 6 bases not matched to a gene; V was cut back by 4 bases and J by 1 base. Germline assignment: CDR1 KGHSH and CDR2 LQKENI. The CDR3 has 15 amino acids. Between roughly 17 and 33 mg of unsorted bulk tissue served as the source from which RNA and DNA were co-extracted. Each tumor had five separate regions sampled. This sequence joins TRBV18 and TRBJ2-5, with TRBD2 identical over 7 bases. The clonotype originates from a middle-aged man with primary liver carcinoma and hepatitis B virus infection. The specimen sequenced was liver tumor tissue from sampling region 1. The subset here: tumor region T1, superior pole. This CDR3 reads CASSLQRETQETQYF. In DNA form, the CDR3 reads TGTGCCAGCTCACTTCAGCGGGAAACCCAAGAGACCCAGTACTTC. Looking up the rest from reference TRBV18 and TRBJ2-5 gives the full variable domain: NAGVMQNPRHLVRRRGQEARLRCSPMKGHSHVYWYRQLPEEGLKFMVYLQKENIIDESGMPKERFSAEFPKEGPSILRIQQVVRGDSAAYFCASSLQRETQETQYFGPGTRLLVL.